A single sample is the source of the 13 T cell receptor beta chains below, sequenced in a study of shared clonotypes between healthy human individuals. The repertoire was sequenced with immunoSEQ multiplex PCR; TCRdb's copy has only in-frame clones and lacks some. The sample contains approximately 2.1 million clones, approximately 95% of which appear only once. Sequencing used naive CD4+ T cells from PBMCs. As to subset: CD45RA+ positively selected. All receptors come from a man aged 18 to 29 in good health. Some clones in this sample may be carry-over from other donors' samples.

This chain links TRBV30 with TRBJ2-2; D is perhaps TRBD1 (5 bases). The germline V and J ends were trimmed by 5 bases and 5 bases, with 15 bases remaining between them. This CDR3 is built from 14 residues. Germline loops: CDR1 GTSNPN, CDR2 SVGIG (reference sequence). In nucleotides, the CDR3 is TGTGCCTGGGAGGAAGCAGGGATGACCGGGGAGCTGTTTTTT. Protein product: CAWEEAGMTGELFF.

The chain couples TRBV7-2 to TRBJ2-5, with 7 bases fitting TRBD1. V dropped 2 bases and J dropped 4; count of bases not matched to a gene: 7. Germline-derived CDR1 and CDR2 are SGHTA and FQGNSA. The CDR3 length is 15 residues. The CDR3, as DNA: TGTGCCAGCAGCTTATTCGGGACAGAGGGAGAGACCCAGTACTTC. As protein: CASSLFGTEGETQYF.

V and J are TRBV6-1 and TRBJ2-5, with TRBD2 identical over 10 bases. Losses at the gene ends were 4 bases for V and 5 bases for J; bases not matched to a gene: 13. CDR3 size: 17 residues. The germline V gene encodes CDR1 MNHNS and CDR2 SASEGT. The CDR3 protein is CASSGGPSGRAGETQYF. In DNA form, the CDR3 reads TGTGCCAGCAGTGGGGGGCCGAGCGGGAGGGCCGGTGAGACCCAGTACTTC.

The chain recombines TRBV7-9 with TRBJ2-5; the match to TRBD2 covers 8 bases. J lost 5 bases, V lost 3 bases, and 5 bases had no gene match. The CDR3 sequence is 14 residues long. Per germline, CDR1 SEHNR and CDR2 FQNEAQ (reference sequence). The DNA for the CDR3 is TGTGCCAGCAGCTTTTATAGCGGGAAGGAGACCCAGTACTTC. This sequence encodes CASSFYSGKETQYF.

This chain joins TRBV7-3 and TRBJ2-3; weak D call: TRBD2 (6 bases). This CDR3 spans 14 amino acids. Trimming pared 6 bases from V and 4 bases from J, leaving 14 bases between. The germline V gene has CDR1 SGHTA and CDR2 FQGTGA. For the CDR3, the DNA is TGTGCCAGCAGGACTCAGGGAGGCGCAGATACGCAGTATTTT. Its protein is CASRTQGGADTQYF.

The V gene is TRBV5-6, the J gene TRBJ1-2; 10 bases line up with TRBD1. There are 16 residues in the CDR3. V shed 0 bases and J 4 bases; nucleotides not matched to a gene: 6. Germline CDR1 and CDR2: SGHDT and YYEEEE. Here the CDR3 reads CASSLVGTGAFYGYTF. CDR3 DNA: TGTGCCAGCAGCTTGGTTGGGACAGGGGCCTTCTATGGCTACACCTTC. Full variable domain (rest looked up from reference TRBV5-6 and TRBJ1-2): DAGVTQSPTHLIKTRGQQVTLRCSPKSGHDTVSWYQQALGQGPQFIFQYYEEEERQRGNFPDRFSGHQFPNYSSELNVNALLLGDSALYLCASSLVGTGAFYGYTFGSGTRLTVV.

The rearrangement uses TRBV9 and TRBJ2-7; D call uncertain. Germline V gives CDR1 SGDLS, CDR2 YYNGEE. The ends were cut back, 4 bases at V and 2 bases at J, with 19 bases in the middle. This CDR3 comprises 16 residues. CDR3 loop: CASSPRGGDGTYEQYF. For the CDR3, the DNA is TGTGCCAGCAGCCCCCGAGGCGGTGACGGCACCTACGAGCAGTACTTC.

The chain uses TRBV28 and TRBJ1-2; D is perhaps TRBD1 (5 bases). V was shortened by 7 bases and J by 2 bases, with 11 bases between the two germline ends. This CDR3 is 13 amino acids long. Germline loops: CDR1 MDHEN, CDR2 SYDVKM. For the CDR3, the DNA is TGTGCCAGCACCCCGGGGCAGAACTATGGCTACACCTTC. This sequence encodes CASTPGQNYGYTF.

In regard to this clone: Other nucleotide sequences in the sample specify the same CDR3. V gene TRBV28 combines with J gene TRBJ1-5; D remains ambiguous. The V gene's germline CDR1 is MDHEN and CDR2 SYDVKM. The CDR3 is 13 residues long. The V gene lost 3 bases and the J gene lost 1 base, with 4 bases spanning the gap. The CDR3 sequence is CASSFWSNQPQHF. CDR3 nucleotide sequence: TGTGCCAGCAGTTTCTGGAGCAATCAGCCCCAGCATTTT.

The CDR3 DNA reads as TGTGCCAGCAGTAGGGACAGGAGAAATTCACCCCTCCACTTT. The encoded protein is CASSRDRRNSPLHF. The chain links TRBV6-5 to TRBJ1-6; 8 positions agree with TRBD1. This CDR3 has 14 residues. Unmatched junction bases numbered 4, after V lost 5 bases and J lost 7 bases. Germline V lookup: CDR1 MNHEY, CDR2 SVGAGI.

CDR3 nucleotide sequence: TGTGCTAGTGGTTCTTGGACAGGGTATACCACCGGGGAGCTGTTTTTT. Translation gives CASGSWTGYTTGELFF. This chain joins TRBV12-5 and TRBJ2-2; 8 bases fit TRBD1. This CDR3 has 16 residues. Trimming at V came to 4 bases and at J to 4 bases, leaving 8 bases not matched to a gene. From germline, CDR1 is LGHNT and CDR2 FRNRAP.

This chain connects TRBV6-5 to TRBJ2-5; TRBD2 matches at 11 bases. Trimming cost V 5 bases and J 3 bases; bases outside gene matches: 5. The CDR3 runs 15 residues. Germline CDR1 and CDR2: MNHEY and SVGAGI. Here the CDR3 DNA reads TGTGCCAGCAGTCCTGGGACTAGCGGAAAAGAGACCCAGTACTTC. It yields the protein CASSPGTSGKETQYF.

The J gene is TRBJ1-4, the V gene TRBV10-2, with unresolved D. Between the trimmed V and J ends, which lost 4 bases and 4 bases, there was a span of 10 bases. The CDR3 runs 14 residues. The germline V gene has CDR1 WSHSY and CDR2 SAAADI. The CDR3 region is CASSVDGVNEKLFF. In DNA form, the CDR3 reads TGCGCCAGCAGTGTCGACGGGGTTAATGAAAAACTGTTTTTT.